These 30 T cell receptor beta chains originate from one sample sequenced in a study of breast tumors, draining lymph nodes, adjacent tissues. Samples came from axillary lymph nodes draining the breast cancer. From the multiplex PCR reads, TCRdb called clonotypes with MiXCR, one entry per CDR3 protein. This sample has approximately 100,000 distinct CDR3 sequences, with 21% found just once. Sequencing was performed on axillary lymph node tissue. Receptor source: a female donor with breast cancer. Some clones in this sample may be carry-over from other donors' samples.

The J gene is TRBJ1-1, the V gene TRBV7-3; 7 bases line up with TRBD1. Germline V CDR1 and CDR2: SGHTA, FQGTGA. The CDR3 consists of 12 residues. V lost 4 bases, J lost 6 bases, and 2 bases stayed unmatched. The CDR3 DNA follows: TGTGCCAGCAGCTCAGGACAGGCTGAAGCTTTCTTT. Encoded protein: CASSSGQAEAFF.

This clonotype was counted ten times or more. The rearrangement joins TRBV7-8 to TRBJ2-3; D possibly matches TRBD1 or TRBD2 (6 bases each). CDR3 length: 17 amino acids. Deletions cut 0 bases from V and 1 base from J, with 14 bases between. The germline CDR1 and CDR2 sequences are SGHVS and FQNEAQ. CDR3 nucleotides: TGTGCCAGCAGCTTAGCCCGACGGGGGCGGGGCACAGATACGCAGTATTTT. Encoded protein: CASSLARRGRGTDTQYF.

This clonotype was counted at least ten times. This rearrangement joins TRBV20-1 to TRBJ2-7, with D hard to call. CDR3 length equals 12 residues. With 5 bases removed from V and 7 bases from J, the gap between germline ends came to 15 bases. The germline V gene encodes CDR1 DFQATT and CDR2 SNEGSKA (reference sequence). For the CDR3, the DNA is TGCAGTGCTCGACCATCCTGGCATGAGCAGTACTTC. Translating gives CSARPSWHEQYF.

This clonotype was counted between two and nine times. The chain recombines TRBV28 with TRBJ1-2; D ambiguous. Germline values: CDR1 MDHEN, CDR2 SYDVKM. The CDR3 loop spans 12 amino acids. The V gene lost 3 bases and the J gene lost 8 bases, with 10 bases spanning the gap. The CDR3, as DNA: TGTGCCAGCAGTTTTTCGATAGGAGGCTACACCTTC. As protein: CASSFSIGGYTF.

The chain links TRBV3-1 to TRBJ1-3, with D possibly matching TRBD1 (6 bases). V shed 3 bases and J shed 8 bases, with 14 bases lying between them. This CDR3 has 14 residues. Germline V lookup: CDR1 LGHDT, CDR2 YNNKEL (reference sequence). CDR3 nucleotides: TGTGCCAGCAGCCAGGATTACAGGGTAGACACCATATATTTT. This gives the protein CASSQDYRVDTIYF.

Many counts were recorded for this clonotype. The chain employs TRBV12-3 or TRBV12-4 and TRBJ1-5; D is possibly TRBD1 (6 bases). Deletions cut 6 bases from V and 5 bases from J, with 17 bases between. The CDR3 runs to 15 residues. The CDR3: CASSPPGAGHQPQHF. The DNA of the CDR3 is TGTGCCAGCAGCCCGCCGGGGGCTGGGCATCAGCCCCAGCATTTT.

Turning to this clonotype: Lacking the conserved final phenylalanine or tryptophan, this CDR3 likely reflects a read error. The chain uses TRBV10-3 and TRBJ2-7; TRBD2 agrees at 9 bases. Germline V lookup: CDR1 ENHRY, CDR2 SYGVKD. The CDR3 spans 15 residues. V shed 3 bases and J 5 bases; nucleotides not matched to a gene: 8. The CDR3 sequence is CAISEHPASGDEQYL. The CDR3 nucleotides read TGTGCCATCAGTGAACACCCGGCTAGCGGGGACGAGCAGTACCTC.

This clonotype was detected a few times. J is TRBJ2-2 and V is TRBV7-7; 8 positions match TRBD2. The CDR3 is 16 amino acids. The germline V gene has CDR1 SSHAT and CDR2 FNYEAQ (reference sequence). J lost 1 base, V lost 5 bases, and 6 bases had no gene match. CDR3 loop: CASSLLAGWNTGELFF. DNA of the CDR3: TGTGCCAGCAGCCTTTTAGCGGGGTGGAACACCGGGGAGCTGTTTTTT.

This clonotype has just a few counts. V is TRBV7-8 and J is TRBJ1-1, with 9 bases lining up with TRBD1. The CDR3 loop spans 13 amino acids. J lost 4 bases, V lost 6 bases, and 3 bases had no gene match. Germline V gene lookup returns CDR1 SGHVS and CDR2 FQNEAQ. The CDR3 DNA follows: TGTGCCAGCAGACAGGGGGCGGGCACTGAAGCTTTCTTT. This sequence encodes CASRQGAGTEAFF. Drawing the rest from reference TRBV7-8 and TRBJ1-1, the complete variable domain is GAGVSQSPRYKVAKRGQDVALRCDPISGHVSLFWYQQALGQGPEFLTYFQNEAQLDKSGLPSDRFFAERPEGSVSTLKIQRTQQEDSAVYLCASRQGAGTEAFFGQGTRLTVV.

In the case of this clonotype: A much larger clone differs from this one at a single base, so this may be a read error. V usage is TRBV7-3 and J usage is TRBJ2-2; perhaps TRBD2 as D (6 bases). Germline V gene sequence: CDR1 SGHTA, CDR2 FQGTGA. The length of the CDR3 is 15 residues. The CDR3 region has the DNA TGTGCCAGCAGCTTGGGACTGAGTGATACCGGGGAGCCGTTTTTT. Its protein is CASSLGLSDTGEPFF.

In the case of this clonotype: A much larger clone differs from this one at a single base, so this may be a read error. The V call is TRBV19, the J call TRBJ2-7; unclear D gene. The CDR3 sequence is 15 residues long. From germline, CDR1 is LNHDA and CDR2 SQIVND (reference sequence). The chain's CDR3 is CAIGTARQSSYEHYF. The CDR3 bases are TGTGCCATAGGAACTGCCAGACAATCTTCCTACGAGCACTACTTC.

This clonotype was picked up many times. This rearrangement joins TRBV10-3 to TRBJ1-2; the match to TRBD1 covers 8 bases. V trimming: 6 bases; J trimming: 3 bases; junction bases outside the gene matches: 6. CDR1 is ENHRY and CDR2 is SYGVKD in the germline V gene. The CDR3 length is 14 residues. CDR3 sequence (DNA): TGTGCCATCAGGGGGACAGGTGGGGACTATGGCTACACCTTC. Its protein is CAIRGTGGDYGYTF.

Ten or more counts support this clonotype. Written as DNA, the CDR3 is TGTGCCAGCACCGAAAGGCTAGGGGAGGTGTTTTTT. Translation gives CASTERLGEVFF. V is TRBV2 and J is TRBJ1-4; D is perhaps TRBD1 (5 bases). V shed 7 bases and J shed 15 bases, with 18 bases lying between them. The CDR3 extends over 12 amino acids. Germline CDR1 and CDR2: SNHLY and FYNNEI.

There are many counts of this clonotype. J is TRBJ2-7 and V is TRBV20-1; D is ambiguous. CDR1 and CDR2 from the germline V gene are DFQATT and SNEGSKA (reference sequence). Deletions cut 3 bases from V and 3 bases from J, with 15 bases between. This CDR3 region has 14 residues. CDR3 sequence reads: CSASPKQEIYEQYF. The CDR3 DNA sequence: TGCAGTGCTAGCCCTAAGCAGGAGATCTACGAGCAGTACTTC.

This clonotype was seen once. An end of the junction differs from the germline gene, which may be a read error. The genes are TRBV5-5 and TRBJ2-2; a possible D gene is TRBD1 (5 bases). There are 15 residues in the CDR3. Germline CDR1 is SGHKS and CDR2 is YYEKEE (reference sequence). Here the CDR3 DNA reads TGTGTCAGCAGCATCCGACAGTCGTGGACCGGGGAGCTGTTTTTT. It specifies CVSSIRQSWTGELFF. Drawing the rest from reference TRBV5-5 and TRBJ2-2, the complete variable domain is DAGVTQSPTHLIKTRGQQVTLRCSPISGHKSVSWYQQVLGQGPQFIFQYYEKEERGRGNFPDRFSARQFPNYSSELNVNALLLGDSALYLCVSSIRQSWTGELFFGEGSRLTVL.

This clonotype was observed at least ten times. V usage is TRBV15 and J usage is TRBJ1-3; the D is unclear. V gave up 6 bases and J gave up 2 bases, with 14 bases separating them. CDR1 is LNHNV and CDR2 is YYDKDF in the germline V gene (reference sequence). The CDR3 spans 15 residues. In DNA, the CDR3 is TGTGCCACCAGAGCGGGCCGGGTAGCTGGAAACACCATATATTTT. Its protein is CATRAGRVAGNTIYF.

Of note for this clonotype: A much bigger clone sits one base away, suggesting this may be a read error. This chain connects TRBV12-3 or TRBV12-4 to TRBJ1-5; no clear D. This CDR3 region has 14 residues. V was clipped by 5 bases and J by 0 bases, with 8 bases between them. Here the CDR3 reads CASSQQNSNQPQHF. The DNA of the CDR3 is TGTGCCAGCAGTCAACAGAATAGCAATCAGCCCCAGCATTTT.

This clonotype was detected many times. The rearrangement uses TRBV9 and TRBJ2-7, with 9 bases fitting TRBD1. This CDR3 contains 13 residues. CDR1 is SGDLS, CDR2 YYNGEE, per germline. With 4 bases clipped from V and 5 bases from J, the junction kept 4 bases outside the gene matches. The CDR3 reads CASSKRTGDEQYF. For the CDR3, the DNA is TGTGCCAGCAGCAAAAGGACAGGGGACGAGCAGTACTTC.

A note on this clonotype: With a much larger clone just one base away, this may be a read error. This CDR3 is missing its conserved last phenylalanine or tryptophan, likely due to a read error. The rearrangement links TRBV5-1 to TRBJ1-5, with D hard to call. Germline-derived CDR1 and CDR2 are SGHRS and YFSETQ. This CDR3 has 15 residues. The V end was cut by 5 bases, the J end by 3 bases, with 15 bases between. The CDR3: CASRARSGDNQPQHS. The CDR3 DNA reads as TGCGCCAGCAGGGCGAGGAGCGGGGACAATCAGCCCCAGCATTCT.

This clonotype was counted many times. The V and J genes are TRBV4-1 and TRBJ1-2, with D unresolved. The CDR3 is 14 residues long. Germline V gives CDR1 MGHRA, CDR2 YSYEKL. V lost 2 bases and J lost 8, with 15 bases in between. The CDR3 nucleotides read TGCGCCAGCAGCCAACTGCGCGGACGGGAGGGCTACACCTTC. This encodes CASSQLRGREGYTF.

Of note for this clonotype: A read error may account for a junction end that differs from germline. In nucleotides, the CDR3 is TGCGCCAGCAGCACGGCGGGGGGGCGTGGCGGGGAGCTGTTTTTT. This translates into CASSTAGGRGGELFF. The V gene is TRBV7-3, the J gene TRBJ2-2; 9 bases match TRBD2. The CDR3 has 15 residues. Per the germline V gene, CDR1 is SGHTA and CDR2 is FQGTGA.

This clonotype showed up many times. The chain has TRBV2 and TRBJ2-5; TRBD1 aligns across 11 bases. Germline loops: CDR1 SNHLY, CDR2 FYNNEI. CDR3 length equals 13 residues. Trimming at V came to 9 bases and at J to 4 bases, leaving 4 bases not matched to a gene. The CDR3 DNA follows: TGTGCCAGTCAAGGACAGGGGGCAGAGACCCAGTACTTC. Protein: CASQGQGAETQYF.

This clonotype was detected ten times or more. The chain combines TRBV4-1 with TRBJ2-3; D is unresolved. The germline V and J ends were trimmed by 4 bases and 1 base, with 9 bases remaining between them. The CDR3 totals 14 residues. CDR1 MGHRA and CDR2 YSYEKL come from the germline V gene. As DNA, the CDR3 is TGCGCCAGCAGCCCTTTGGTTGGCACAGATACGCAGTATTTT. The encoded protein is CASSPLVGTDTQYF.

This clonotype was seen ten or more times. The V gene is TRBV20-1, the J gene TRBJ1-2; 8 nucleotides line up with TRBD1. The CDR3 sequence is 13 residues long. J was trimmed by 8 bases and V by 4 bases; bases with no gene match: 9. Germline assignment: CDR1 DFQATT and CDR2 SNEGSKA (reference sequence). The CDR3 here is CSATGQGDPGYTF. CDR3 in DNA: TGCAGTGCTACCGGACAGGGAGATCCGGGCTACACCTTC.

The rearrangement joins TRBV27 to TRBJ2-7; D is ambiguous. This CDR3 has 14 residues. The germline V gene encodes CDR1 MNHEY and CDR2 SMNVEV (reference sequence). The V end was cut by 2 bases, the J end by 5 bases, with 13 bases between. The CDR3 region is CASSLTLGYNEQYF. The CDR3 DNA sequence: TGTGCCAGCAGTTTAACGTTGGGTTACAACGAGCAGTACTTC.

Many counts were recorded for this clonotype. This chain uses TRBV7-3 with TRBJ2-3, with D perhaps matching TRBD2 (6 bases). Germline values: CDR1 SGHTA, CDR2 FQGTGA. There are 14 residues in the CDR3. The germline V and J ends were trimmed by 2 bases and 6 bases, with 12 bases remaining between them. CDR3 in DNA: TGTGCCAGCAGCTTATCGACTAGTGTGGATACGCAGTATTTT. This translates into CASSLSTSVDTQYF.

Concerning this clonotype itself: A much more abundant neighbour one base away suggests this may be a read error. This chain joins TRBV20-1 and TRBJ2-7; 7 nucleotides line up with TRBD2. Germline V gives CDR1 DFQATT, CDR2 SNEGSKA (reference sequence). The ends lost 3 bases at V and 2 bases at J; junction bases unmatched: 4. This CDR3 contains 13 residues. CDR3 sequence: CSASGGSAYEQYF. The CDR3 DNA follows: TGCAGTGCTAGCGGCGGGAGCGCCTACGAGCAGTACTTC.

The chain carries TRBV4-2 and TRBJ2-3; D gene unclear. This CDR3 contains 15 residues. From germline, CDR1 is LGHNA and CDR2 YNFKEQ. Between the trimmed V and J ends, which lost 1 base and 2 bases, there was a span of 10 bases. CDR3 protein: CASSQGPIPTDTQYF. CDR3 bases: TGTGCCAGCAGCCAAGGTCCCATTCCCACAGATACGCAGTATTTT.

Worth noting for this clonotype: With a much larger clone just one base away, this may be a read error. V gene TRBV4-2 combines with J gene TRBJ2-5; 7 nucleotides align to TRBD2. CDR1 is LGHNA, CDR2 YNFKEQ, per germline. The ends lost 3 bases at V and 1 base at J; junction bases unmatched: 17. The CDR3 sequence is 19 residues long. The CDR3 nucleotides read TGTGCCAGCAGCCACACGGGGGGAATCCGGGGCAGGGTCCAAGAGACCCAGTACTTC. Its protein is CASSHTGGIRGRVQETQYF.

Concerning this clonotype: A much more abundant neighbour one base away suggests this may be a read error. Here the CDR3 omits its conserved ending phenylalanine or tryptophan, so a read error is the likely source. The chain's CDR3 is CASSLDRVEQFL. CDR3 bases: TGTGCCAGCAGCTTAGATCGGGTTGAGCAGTTCCTC. This chain links TRBV11-3 with TRBJ2-1; D is uncertain. Trimming left V 0 bases short and J 9 bases short, with 6 bases between. This CDR3 comprises 12 residues. In germline, CDR1 is SGHNT, CDR2 YENEEA.